This TCR beta chain was recorded in a study of CD8 T cells in ankylosing spondylitis. General study results and limits: Among TCR beta sequences, a motif of fewer than 10 highly homologous variants appeared characteristic of ankylosing spondylitis blood.

The table lists this clonotype with a few counts. No antigen is known for it. The CDR3 spans 15 residues. Germline CDR1 is SGHRS and CDR2 is YFSETQ. V shed 6 bases, J shed 3 bases, and the junction held 2 bases outside the gene matches. TCRdb ran MiXCR on the 5' RACE reads and lists one entry per CDR3 protein. In the table there are about 800,000 distinct CDR3 sequences, 12% of which are singletons. The chain is built from TRBV5-1 and TRBJ2-2, with 13 bases aligning to TRBD2. The TCR was taken from a male donor with ankylosing spondylitis. The sample consisted of blood, either unsorted or a sorted T cell fraction (not recorded which). CDR3 sequence (DNA): TGCGCCAGCACAGGACTAGCGGGAGACACCGGGGAGCTGTTTTTT. Amino acid sequence: CASTGLAGDTGELFF. The full variable domain, completed using reference TRBV5-1 and TRBJ2-2, is KAGVTQTPRYLIKTRGQQVTLSCSPISGHRSVSWYQQTPGQGLQFLFEYFSETQRNKGNFPGRFSGRQFSNSRSEMNVSTLELGDSALYLCASTGLAGDTGELFFGEGSRLTVL.